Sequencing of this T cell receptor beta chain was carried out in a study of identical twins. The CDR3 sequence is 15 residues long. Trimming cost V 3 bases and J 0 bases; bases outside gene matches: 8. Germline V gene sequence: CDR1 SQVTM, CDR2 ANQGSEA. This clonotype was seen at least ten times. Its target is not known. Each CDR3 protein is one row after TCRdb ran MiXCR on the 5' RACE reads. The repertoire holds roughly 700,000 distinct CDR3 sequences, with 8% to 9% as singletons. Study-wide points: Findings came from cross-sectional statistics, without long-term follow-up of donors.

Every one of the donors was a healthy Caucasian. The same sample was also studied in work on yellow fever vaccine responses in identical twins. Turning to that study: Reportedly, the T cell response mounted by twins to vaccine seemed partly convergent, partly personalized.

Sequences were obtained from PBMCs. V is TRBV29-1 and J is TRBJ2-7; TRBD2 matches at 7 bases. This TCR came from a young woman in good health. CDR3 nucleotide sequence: TGCAGCGTTGAGGACTGGGGGGGTAGCTCCTACGAGCAGTACTTC. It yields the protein CSVEDWGGSSYEQYF.